This record concerns one T cell receptor (beta chain) sequence. The data were taken from a study of patients and donors after allogeneic stem cell transplantation. MiXCR, run by TCRdb on the RT-PCR reads, gives a single entry per CDR3 protein. The sample has 900,000 to 1,000,000 distinct CDR3 sequences; approximately 18% are singletons. The germline CDR1 and CDR2 sequences are MNHNS and SASEGT. The V end lost 6 bases, the J end lost 0 bases, and 21 bases lay between the germline ends. CDR3 length: 17 residues. The chain couples TRBV6-1 to TRBJ2-7, with D perhaps TRBD1 (6 bases). Sequenced input: blood, either unsorted or a sorted T cell fraction (not recorded which). This TCR derives from a human donor who was either an allogeneic HSCT recipient or a stem cell or donor lymphocyte infusion donor (not recorded which). It is not recorded whose cells these are; they may come from a transplant donor. CDR3 sequence: CASRAIFGQSSSYEQYF. In nucleotides, the CDR3 is TGTGCCAGCAGAGCAATCTTCGGACAGTCTAGCTCCTACGAGCAGTACTTC.